The clone carrying this T cell receptor (beta chain) was observed a handful of times. TCRdb reanalysed the 5' RACE reads using MiXCR and keeps one entry per CDR3 protein. The data show around 63,000 distinct CDR3 sequences, 7.4% seen once. This entry belongs to a study of T cells after yellow fever vaccination. V dropped 6 bases and J dropped 0; count of bases not matched to a gene: 11. From germline, CDR1 is LGHNT and CDR2 FRNRAP. CDR3 length equals 17 residues. The sequence derives from a man aged 30-40 years who received the YFV17D yellow fever vaccine. V is TRBV12-5 and J is TRBJ2-4, with 7 bases matching TRBD2. The specimen comprised CD8+ T cells sorted from PBMCs, sampled 15 days after the yellow fever booster vaccination. CDR3 nucleotide sequence: TGTGCTAGTGGCCAGGAAGGGAGGGAAGTAGCCAAAAACATTCAGTACTTC. Protein: CASGQEGREVAKNIQYF. Supplemented by reference TRBV12-5 and TRBJ2-4, the full variable domain reads DARVTQTPRHKVTEMGQEVTMRCQPILGHNTVFWYRQTMMQGLELLAYFRNRAPLDDSGMPKDRFSAEMPDATLATLKIQPSEPRDSAVYFCASGQEGREVAKNIQYFGAGTRLSVL.